This T cell receptor (beta chain) comes out of a study of regulatory T cells in long-lasting Graves disease. Study information: Disease was considered persistent Graves' disease after over 5 years of antithyroid drugs (with positive TSH receptor antibodies).

Time point defined: persistent/refractory GD, antithyroid drugs over 5 years with positive TRAb. The TCR library was made from RNA that had been extracted from PBMCs in TRIzol. This clonotype was counted ten times or more. Germline loops: CDR1 MDHEN, CDR2 SYDVKM. The CDR3 extends over 17 amino acids. With V trimmed by 3 bases and J by 4 bases, 9 bases remained unmatched. With iRepertoire HTBI primers and Arm-PCR of CDR3 regions, TCR beta libraries were built. TCRdb re-called the multiplex PCR reads through MiXCR, storing one row per CDR3 protein. The table includes about 470,000 distinct CDR3 sequences, around 20% detected once.

The rearrangement links TRBV28 to TRBJ2-6; 7 positions match TRBD1. The specimen was peripheral blood mononuclear cells (PBMCs), collected when the disease was refractory, from a patient treated with antithyroid drugs. This TCR was recovered from a female donor with Graves disease. The CDR3 sequence is CASSFLGQRSGANVLTF. The CDR3 DNA sequence: TGTGCCAGCAGTTTTCTGGGACAGCGATCCGGGGCCAACGTCCTGACTTTC.